This TCR beta chain is from a study of blood T cell repertoires in COVID-19. Study background: Sites in the United States, Italy and Spain provided acute and convalescent COVID-19 samples.

As handled by the study authors: Reference gene primers were amplified, and this amplification served to estimate nucleated cell counts. Assay: immunoSEQ multiplex PCR; the TCRdb copy retains only in-frame clones and omits some. The V and J calls and clone size come from that table; D and trimming were worked out from the DNA. The sample lists roughly 160,000 clones; about nine tenths were seen once. A single count supports this clone. Material for sequencing was peripheral blood. The TCR comes from a man between 18 and 35 years old with COVID-19, enrolled during active disease.

CDR3 nucleotide sequence: TGCGCCAGCAGCCAAGTAACATTTAGCACAGATACGCAGTATTTT. Protein product: CASSQVTFSTDTQYF. The chain combines TRBV4-3 with TRBJ2-3; no firm D call. Looked up from germline, CDR1 is LGHNA and CDR2 is YSLEER. V was clipped by 1 base and J by 0 bases, with 8 bases between them. CDR3 length equals 15 residues.